Each of the 14 T cell receptor beta chains below was sequenced from the same sample in a study of T cell repertoires in cytomegalovirus infection. MiXCR was run by TCRdb on the reads, yielding one entry per CDR3 protein. The sample has approximately 500,000 distinct CDR3 sequences, roughly 12% seen once. Source material: PBMCs. These receptors were collected from a human donor in good health (CMV status not recorded). Some clones in this sample may be carry-over from other donors' samples.

The chain uses TRBV4-2 and TRBJ2-2, with D hard to call. Germline CDR1 is LGHNA and CDR2 is YNFKEQ. The V gene lost 0 bases and the J gene lost 7 bases, with 12 bases spanning the gap. The CDR3 is 15 amino acids. CDR3 bases: TGTGCCAGCAGCCAAGATCAATCCCTCGTCGGGGAGCTGTTTTTT. It translates to CASSQDQSLVGELFF.

This clonotype was seen ten or more times. The chain has TRBV6-5 and TRBJ2-3; 14 bases align to TRBD2. This CDR3 region has 17 residues. Germline trimming cut 6 bases from V and 8 bases from J; bases unmatched to any gene: 13. Per the germline V gene, CDR1 is MNHEY and CDR2 is SVGAGI. This chain's CDR3 is CASRPPGLAGAGGTQYF. For the CDR3, the DNA is TGTGCCAGCAGACCACCGGGACTAGCGGGGGCGGGGGGTACGCAGTATTTT.

This chain joins TRBV20-1 and TRBJ1-1, with 7 bases fitting TRBD1. CDR1 is DFQATT and CDR2 is SNEGSKA in the germline V gene (reference sequence). The V segment lost 4 bases and the J segment 4 bases; nucleotides outside the gene matches: 6. The CDR3 is 13 amino acids. This CDR3 is CSAIGGRGTEAFF. The CDR3 DNA reads TGCAGTGCTATAGGGGGCCGAGGCACTGAAGCTTTCTTT.

The rearrangement links TRBV13 to TRBJ1-2; the match to TRBD1 covers 10 bases. The CDR3 is made up of 14 amino acids. V lost 5 bases, J lost 7 bases, and 7 bases stayed unmatched. From germline, CDR1 is PRHDT and CDR2 FYEKMQ (reference sequence). The CDR3 here is CASSPRGQGFGYTF. The DNA of the CDR3 is TGTGCCAGCAGCCCGAGGGGACAGGGGTTTGGCTACACCTTC. The full variable domain, completed using reference TRBV13 and TRBJ1-2, is AAGVIQSPRHLIKEKRETATLKCYPIPRHDTVYWYQQGPGQDPQFLISFYEKMQSDKGSIPDRFSAQQFSDYHSELNMSSLELGDSALYFCASSPRGQGFGYTFGSGTRLTVV.

This clonotype was seen only a few times. The chain couples TRBV2 to TRBJ2-1, with D perhaps TRBD2 (5 bases). The length of the CDR3 is 11 residues. Germline V CDR1 and CDR2: SNHLY, FYNNEI. V was clipped by 7 bases and J by 12 bases, with 13 bases between them. The CDR3 DNA follows: TGTGCCAGCACCGCGGGCAACCGGCAGTTCTTC. Amino acid sequence: CASTAGNRQFF. The full variable domain, its missing parts supplied by reference TRBV2 and TRBJ2-1, is EPEVTQTPSHQVTQMGQEVILRCVPISNHLYFYWYRQILGQKVEFLVSFYNNEISEKSEIFDDQFSVERPDGSNFTLKIRSTKLEDSAMYFCASTAGNRQFFGPGTRLTVL.

This clonotype was found many times. The gene calls are TRBV15 and TRBJ1-6; 10 bases are shared with TRBD1. J gave up 9 bases and V 2 bases, and 4 bases lay outside the gene matches. Germline loops: CDR1 LNHNV, CDR2 YYDKDF (reference sequence). The CDR3 has 15 amino acids. CDR3: CATSRSTGGGSPLHF. The CDR3 DNA follows: TGTGCCACCAGCAGATCGACAGGGGGCGGTTCACCCCTCCACTTT. Using reference TRBV15 and TRBJ1-6 for the parts outside the CDR3, the full variable domain is DAMVIQNPRYQVTQFGKPVTLSCSQTLNHNVMYWYQQKSSQAPKLLFHYYDKDFNNEADTPDNFQSRRPNTSFCFLDIRSPGLGDTAMYLCATSRSTGGGSPLHFGNGTRLTVT.

The chain links TRBV6-6 to TRBJ1-1; possible D gene TRBD1, 5 bases. The V gene's germline CDR1 is MNHNY and CDR2 SVGAGI (reference sequence). This CDR3 comprises 15 residues. Trimming cost V 5 bases and J 0 bases, with 13 bases left between them. The CDR3 loop reads CASSGQLLLNTEAFF. Here the CDR3 DNA reads TGTGCCAGCAGTGGACAACTACTTTTGAACACTGAAGCTTTCTTT.

This clonotype was seen repeatedly, ten times or more. The J gene is TRBJ2-1, the V gene TRBV7-2; 11 bases are shared with TRBD2. V gave up 5 bases and J gave up 8 bases; unmatched junction bases: 8. Germline V gives CDR1 SGHTA, CDR2 FQGNSA. The CDR3 is 15 amino acids. DNA of the CDR3: TGTGCCAGCAGCCTAATAGCGGGAGGGCCAGATGAGCAGTTCTTC. Residues: CASSLIAGGPDEQFF.

This chain uses TRBV3-1 with TRBJ2-7, with TRBD1 matching over 9 bases. Per the germline V gene, CDR1 is LGHDT and CDR2 is YNNKEL (reference sequence). J was trimmed by 5 bases and V by 4 bases; bases with no gene match: 12. The CDR3 contains 16 residues. CDR3 in amino acids: CASSPRGGTGYNEQYF. DNA for the CDR3: TGTGCCAGCAGCCCGAGGGGAGGGACAGGGTACAACGAGCAGTACTTC.

There are many counts of this clonotype. The J gene is TRBJ1-1, the V gene TRBV7-9; D may be TRBD1 (6 bases). The V and J ends lost 1 base and 1 base respectively, with 13 bases between them. Germline CDR1 is SEHNR and CDR2 is FQNEAQ (reference sequence). The CDR3 covers 16 residues. CDR3 loop: CASSLGGGRTNTEAFF. The CDR3 bases are TGTGCCAGCAGCTTAGGGGGGGGGCGGACGAACACTGAAGCTTTCTTT.

In regard to this clonotype: This could be a read error, since a much larger clone is one nucleotide away. This chain connects TRBV10-3 to TRBJ2-2, with D maybe TRBD1 (5 bases). Trimming removed 10 bases from V and 0 bases from J, with 6 bases in between. There are 12 residues in the CDR3. Germline V gives CDR1 ENHRY, CDR2 SYGVKD. As DNA, the CDR3 is TGTGCCACAGGGACGAACACCGGGGAGCTGTTTTTT. Its protein is CATGTNTGELFF.

This rearrangement joins TRBV20-1 to TRBJ2-1; possibly TRBD2 for D (7 bases). V lost 3 bases and J 6 bases, leaving 15 bases between the germline ends. Germline CDR1 DFQATT, CDR2 SNEGSKA (reference sequence). CDR3 size: 14 residues. Written as DNA, the CDR3 is TGCAGTGCTAGCGGGGGGCGCGGGGTCAATGAGCAGTTCTTC. Its protein is CSASGGRGVNEQFF.

This clonotype was seen at least ten times. The V call is TRBV5-1, the J call TRBJ2-7; 7 bases are a match to TRBD2. Germline loops: CDR1 SGHRS, CDR2 YFSETQ. The V and J ends lost 1 base and 5 bases, in that order; junction bases with no gene match: 6. The CDR3 is made up of 14 amino acids. The CDR3 reads CASSLLARGNEQYF. CDR3 DNA: TGCGCCAGCAGCTTGCTGGCGCGGGGGAACGAGCAGTACTTC.

This rearrangement joins TRBV12-3 or TRBV12-4 to TRBJ2-3; 9 nucleotides align to TRBD1. V lost 3 bases and J lost 4; bases outside the gene matches: 5. The CDR3 consists of 15 residues. CDR3 nucleotides: TGTGCCAGCAGTTTGGGGGACAGGGTTGCAGATACGCAGTATTTT. Protein product: CASSLGDRVADTQYF.